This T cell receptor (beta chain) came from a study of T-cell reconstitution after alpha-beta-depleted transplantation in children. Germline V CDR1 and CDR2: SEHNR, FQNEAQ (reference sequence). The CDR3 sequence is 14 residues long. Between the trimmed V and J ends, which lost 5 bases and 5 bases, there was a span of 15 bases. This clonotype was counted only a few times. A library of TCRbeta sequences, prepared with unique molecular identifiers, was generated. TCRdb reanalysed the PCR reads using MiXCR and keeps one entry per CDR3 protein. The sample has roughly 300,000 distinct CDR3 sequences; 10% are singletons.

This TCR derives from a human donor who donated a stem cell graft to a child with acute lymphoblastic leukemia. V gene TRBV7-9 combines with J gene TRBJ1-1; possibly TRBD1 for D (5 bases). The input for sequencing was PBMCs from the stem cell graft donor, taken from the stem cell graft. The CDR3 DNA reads TGTGCCAGCAGCCCGACAGTACCGGGGACTGAAGCTTTCTTT. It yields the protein CASSPTVPGTEAFF.